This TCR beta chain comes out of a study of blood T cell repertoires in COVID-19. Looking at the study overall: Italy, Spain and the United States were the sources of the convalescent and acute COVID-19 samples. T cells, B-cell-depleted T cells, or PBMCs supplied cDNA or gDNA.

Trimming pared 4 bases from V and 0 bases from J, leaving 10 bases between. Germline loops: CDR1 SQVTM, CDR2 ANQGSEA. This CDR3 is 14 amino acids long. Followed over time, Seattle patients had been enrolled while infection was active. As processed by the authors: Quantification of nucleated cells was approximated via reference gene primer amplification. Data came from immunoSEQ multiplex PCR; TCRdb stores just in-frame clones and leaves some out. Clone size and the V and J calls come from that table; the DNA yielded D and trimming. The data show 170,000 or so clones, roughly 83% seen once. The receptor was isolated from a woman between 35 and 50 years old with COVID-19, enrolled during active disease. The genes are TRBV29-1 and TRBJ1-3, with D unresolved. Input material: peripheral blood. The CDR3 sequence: CSVGTSSSGNTIYF. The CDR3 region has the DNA TGCAGCGTTGGTACCTCGAGCTCTGGAAACACCATATATTTT.